The sequence of this T cell receptor beta chain was determined in a study of shared clonotypes between healthy human individuals. Study overall: In total, the donors were a couple of women and a few men aged 18 to 49.

Here immunoSEQ multiplex PCR was the method, and the copy in TCRdb shows in-frame clones only, minus some. The table has 1,500,000 or so clones, about 96% seen once. CDR1 and CDR2 from the germline V gene are SGHRS and YFSETQ. With 0 bases removed from V and 7 bases from J, the gap between germline ends came to 20 bases. The CDR3 runs to 17 residues. Source material: naive CD4+ T cells sorted from blood. The subset denotes: CD45RA+ positively selected. The chain has TRBV5-1 and TRBJ2-1; D is perhaps TRBD1 (6 bases). The TCR was taken from a man in his thirties or forties in good health. The CDR3 DNA is TGCGCCAGCAGCTTGGCCCAGGGGATAGGACCTTTGAATGAGCAGTTCTTC. As protein: CASSLAQGIGPLNEQFF.